This passage covers 10 T cell receptor beta chains from one sample sequenced in a study of blood T cell repertoires in COVID-19. Only in-frame clones appear in the TCRdb table, and some are missing; sequencing was by immunoSEQ multiplex PCR. There are about 70,000 clones in the sample; 80% to 90% occur only once, and 20% to 25% lies in the top ten. Sequenced sample: peripheral blood. The receptors were sampled from a woman aged 65 to 85 with acute or convalescent COVID-19.

The chain combines TRBV6-4 with TRBJ1-1; no definite D call. The CDR3 totals 13 residues. V lost 5 bases and J lost 5, with 12 bases in between. Germline V gives CDR1 MRHNA, CDR2 SNTAGT. CDR3 coding DNA: TGTGCCAGCAGTCAGGTTATTGGGACTGAAGCTTTCTTT. Translated: CASSQVIGTEAFF.

This rearrangement joins TRBV5-1 to TRBJ2-2; 7 bases fit TRBD1. V gave up 3 bases and J gave up 6 bases; unmatched junction bases: 8. CDR1 and CDR2 from the germline V gene are SGHRS and YFSETQ. This CDR3 spans 15 amino acids. DNA of the CDR3: TGCGCCAGCAGCTATGGACAGGCCCAGCCCGGGGAGCTGTTTTTT. Protein sequence: CASSYGQAQPGELFF.

This chain uses TRBV7-5 with TRBJ1-4. TRBV7-5 is noted as a pseudogene. The CDR3 runs 18 residues. The CDR3 region has the DNA TGTGCCAGAACTGGGGGGGCAGGCGATAATGCTCAGGATGAAAAACTGTTTTTT. This translates into CARTGGAGDNAQDEKLFF.

V is TRBV6-5 and J is TRBJ2-4; D unresolved. V lost 5 bases to trimming and J lost 6 bases, with 14 bases between them. Germline V gene lookup returns CDR1 MNHEY and CDR2 SVGAGI. This CDR3 spans 14 amino acids. The CDR3 loop is CASSHPPGGNIQYF. The CDR3 region has the DNA TGTGCCAGCAGTCACCCCCCTGGCGGAAACATTCAGTACTTC.

The genes are TRBV12-2 and TRBJ1-6. TRBV12-2 corresponds to a pseudogene. The CDR3 covers 19 residues. CDR3 nucleotide sequence: TGTGCAAGTCGCCTTCCCCGCTCGAAACCAACAAGCGACAATTCACCCCTCCACTTT. This translates into CASRLPRSKPTSDNSPLHF.

With respect to this clone: The junction shows a germline mismatch at one end, possibly a read error. The gene calls are TRBV7-7 and TRBJ2-7, with 9 bases aligning to TRBD1. The germline CDR1 and CDR2 sequences are SSHAT and FNYEAQ (reference sequence). The CDR3 covers 15 residues. CDR3 in amino acids: CASSLLPGQGLEQYF. CDR3 nucleotide sequence: TGTGCTAGCAGCTTACTCCCGGGACAGGGTCTCGAGCAGTACTTC. Filled out from reference TRBV7-7 and TRBJ2-7, the complete variable domain reads GAGVSQSPRYKVTKRGQDVTLRCDPISSHATLYWYQQALGQGPEFLTYFNYEAQPDKSGLPSDRFSAERPEGSISTLTIQRTEQRDSAMYRCASSLLPGQGLEQYFGPGTRLTVT.

CDR3 coding DNA: TGTGCCAGCAGCCAAGATCAAGGACTAGCGGCTTCTAGCACAGATACGCAGTATTTT. It codes for CASSQDQGLAASSTDTQYF. The rearrangement joins TRBV3-1 (or the pseudogene TRBV3-2) to TRBJ2-3; 10 nucleotides match TRBD2. From germline, CDR1 is LGHDT and CDR2 YNNKEL (reference sequence). Trimming at V came to 0 bases and at J to 0 bases, leaving 9 bases not matched to a gene. The length of the CDR3 is 19 residues.

The sample holds one count of this clone. V is TRBV2 and J is TRBJ2-7, with 11 bases fitting TRBD2. CDR1 is SNHLY, CDR2 FYNNEI, per germline. The CDR3 spans 13 residues. With 4 bases clipped from V and 10 bases from J, the junction kept 6 bases outside the gene matches. Here the CDR3 DNA reads TGTGCCAGCAGTGTCACTAGCGGGAGAGATCAGTACTTC. Amino acids: CASSVTSGRDQYF.

This chain connects TRBV2 to TRBJ2-1; 7 positions agree with TRBD1. Germline CDR1 reads SNHLY; CDR2 reads FYNNEI. The V gene end was trimmed by 8 bases and the J gene end by 3 bases; junction bases not matched to a gene: 4. This CDR3 is 13 amino acids long. The CDR3: CASGTEIYNEQFF. In nucleotides, the CDR3 is TGTGCCAGCGGGACAGAAATCTACAATGAGCAGTTCTTC.

The chain uses TRBV9 and TRBJ2-1; 7 nucleotides match TRBD2. The length of the CDR3 is 14 residues. CDR1 SGDLS and CDR2 YYNGEE come from the germline V gene. V shed 4 bases and J 4 bases; nucleotides not matched to a gene: 5. The CDR3 sequence is CASSSGLPYNEQFF. In DNA form, the CDR3 reads TGTGCCAGCAGCTCGGGACTACCATACAATGAGCAGTTCTTC.